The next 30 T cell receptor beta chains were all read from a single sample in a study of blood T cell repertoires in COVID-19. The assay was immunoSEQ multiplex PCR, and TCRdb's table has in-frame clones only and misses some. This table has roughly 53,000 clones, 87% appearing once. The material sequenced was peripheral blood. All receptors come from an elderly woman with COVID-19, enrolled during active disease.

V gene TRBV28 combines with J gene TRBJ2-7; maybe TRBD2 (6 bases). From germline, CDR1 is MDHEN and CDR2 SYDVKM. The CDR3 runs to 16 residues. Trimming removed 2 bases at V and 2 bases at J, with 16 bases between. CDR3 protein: CASSLGTPSRPYEQYF. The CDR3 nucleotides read TGTGCCAGCAGTTTAGGGACTCCTTCACGGCCCTACGAGCAGTACTTC.

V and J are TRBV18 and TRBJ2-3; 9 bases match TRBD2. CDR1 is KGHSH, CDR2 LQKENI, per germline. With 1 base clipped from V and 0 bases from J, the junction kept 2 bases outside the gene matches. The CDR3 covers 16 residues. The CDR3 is CASSPRLAGSTDTQYF. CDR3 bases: TGTGCCAGCTCACCACGGCTAGCGGGAAGCACAGATACGCAGTATTTT.

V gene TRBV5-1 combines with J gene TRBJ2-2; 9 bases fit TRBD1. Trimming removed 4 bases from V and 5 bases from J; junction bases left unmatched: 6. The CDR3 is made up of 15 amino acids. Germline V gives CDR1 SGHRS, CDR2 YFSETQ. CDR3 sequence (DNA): TGCGCCAGCAGCACCGGGACAGGGTGGACCGGGGAGCTGTTTTTT. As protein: CASSTGTGWTGELFF.

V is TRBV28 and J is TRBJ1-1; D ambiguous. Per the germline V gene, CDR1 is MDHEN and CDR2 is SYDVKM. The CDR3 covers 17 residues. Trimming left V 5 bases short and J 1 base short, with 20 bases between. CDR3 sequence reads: CASSLKAHRPSNTEAFF. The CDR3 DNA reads TGTGCCAGCAGTCTGAAAGCCCACCGTCCCTCGAACACTGAAGCTTTCTTT.

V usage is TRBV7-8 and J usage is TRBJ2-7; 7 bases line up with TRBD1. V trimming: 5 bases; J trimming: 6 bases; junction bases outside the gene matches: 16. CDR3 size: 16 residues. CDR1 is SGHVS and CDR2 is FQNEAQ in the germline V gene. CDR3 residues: CASSTGVDRAGVEQYF. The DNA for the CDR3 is TGTGCCAGCAGCACCGGGGTCGACAGGGCTGGGGTCGAGCAGTACTTC.

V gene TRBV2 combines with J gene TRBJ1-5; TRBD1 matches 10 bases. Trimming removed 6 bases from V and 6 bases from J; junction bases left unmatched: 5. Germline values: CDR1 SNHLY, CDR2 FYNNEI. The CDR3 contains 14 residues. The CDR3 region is CASRPTGGSQPQHF. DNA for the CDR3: TGTGCCAGCAGACCGACAGGGGGCTCTCAGCCCCAGCATTTT.

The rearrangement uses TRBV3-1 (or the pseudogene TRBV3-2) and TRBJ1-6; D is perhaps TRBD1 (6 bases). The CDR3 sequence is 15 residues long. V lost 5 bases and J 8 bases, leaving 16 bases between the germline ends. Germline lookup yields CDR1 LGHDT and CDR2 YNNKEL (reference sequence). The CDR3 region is CASSDFSNRDSPLHF. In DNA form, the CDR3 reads TGTGCCAGCAGCGACTTCTCTAACAGGGATTCACCCCTCCACTTT.

CDR3: CASSHRGSPGEKLFF. CDR3 coding DNA: TGCGCCAGCAGCCACAGAGGGAGTCCGGGTGAAAAACTGTTTTTT. The J gene is TRBJ1-4, the V gene TRBV4-1; D uncertain. Trimming removed 3 bases at V and 7 bases at J, with 15 bases between. In germline, CDR1 is MGHRA, CDR2 YSYEKL. This CDR3 comprises 15 residues.

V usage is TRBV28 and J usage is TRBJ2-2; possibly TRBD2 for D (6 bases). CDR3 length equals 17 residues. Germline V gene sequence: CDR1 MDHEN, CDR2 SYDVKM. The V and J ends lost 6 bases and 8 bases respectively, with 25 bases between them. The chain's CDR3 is CASRLTGTQAVWGELFF. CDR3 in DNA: TGTGCCAGCAGGTTAACCGGGACTCAGGCCGTGTGGGGGGAGCTGTTTTTT.

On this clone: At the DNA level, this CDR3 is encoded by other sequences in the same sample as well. This CDR3 is CASSPREGFPQHF. The CDR3 region has the DNA TGTGCCAGCAGCCCCAGGGAAGGCTTTCCCCAGCATTTT. The chain uses TRBV11-1 and TRBJ1-5; D is possibly TRBD1 (5 bases). CDR1 is SGHAT and CDR2 is FQDESV in the germline V gene (reference sequence). The CDR3 is 13 amino acids. V lost 5 bases and J lost 10, with 15 bases in between. Combining the CDR3 with reference TRBV11-1 and TRBJ1-5 gives the whole variable domain EAEVAQSPRYKITEKSQAVAFWCDPISGHATLYWYRQILGQGPELLVQFQDESVVDDSQLPKDRFSAERLKGVDSTLKIQPAELGDSAMYLCASSPREGFPQHFGDGTRLSIL.

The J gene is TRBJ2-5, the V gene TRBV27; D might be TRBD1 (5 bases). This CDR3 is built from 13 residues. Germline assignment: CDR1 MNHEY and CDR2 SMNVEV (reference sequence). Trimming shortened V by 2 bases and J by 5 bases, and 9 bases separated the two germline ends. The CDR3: CASSLTGMETQYF. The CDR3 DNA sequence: TGTGCCAGCAGTTTAACAGGAATGGAGACCCAGTACTTC.

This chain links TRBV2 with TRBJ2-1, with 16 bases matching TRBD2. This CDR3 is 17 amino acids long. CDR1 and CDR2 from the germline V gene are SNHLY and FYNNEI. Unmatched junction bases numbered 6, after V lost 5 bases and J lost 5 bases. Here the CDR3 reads CASSTGTSGGADNEQFF. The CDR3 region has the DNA TGTGCCAGCAGTACCGGGACTAGCGGGGGGGCCGACAATGAGCAGTTCTTC.

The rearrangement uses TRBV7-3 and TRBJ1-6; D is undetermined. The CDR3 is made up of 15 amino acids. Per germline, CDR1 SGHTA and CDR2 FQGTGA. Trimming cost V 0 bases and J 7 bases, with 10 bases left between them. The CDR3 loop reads CASSLTMNSNSPLHF. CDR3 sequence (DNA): TGTGCCAGCAGCTTAACGATGAACAGCAATTCACCCCTCCACTTT.

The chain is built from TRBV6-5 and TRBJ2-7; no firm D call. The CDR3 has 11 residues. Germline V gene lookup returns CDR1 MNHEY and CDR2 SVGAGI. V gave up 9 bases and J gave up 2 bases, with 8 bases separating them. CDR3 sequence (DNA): TGTGCCAGTAGCAAAGCCTACGAGCAGTACTTC. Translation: CASSKAYEQYF.

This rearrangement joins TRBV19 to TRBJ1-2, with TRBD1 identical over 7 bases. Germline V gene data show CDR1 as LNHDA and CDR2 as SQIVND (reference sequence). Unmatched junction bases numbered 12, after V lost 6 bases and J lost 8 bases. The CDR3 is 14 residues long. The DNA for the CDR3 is TGTGCCAGTAGGGACACAGGGGCACCTGCGGGCTACACCTTC. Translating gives CASRDTGAPAGYTF. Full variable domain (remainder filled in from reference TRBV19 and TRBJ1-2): DGGITQSPKYLFRKEGQNVTLSCEQNLNHDAMYWYRQDPGQGLRLIYYSQIVNDFQKGDIAEGYSVSREKKESFPLTVTSAQKNPTAFYLCASRDTGAPAGYTFGSGTRLTVV.

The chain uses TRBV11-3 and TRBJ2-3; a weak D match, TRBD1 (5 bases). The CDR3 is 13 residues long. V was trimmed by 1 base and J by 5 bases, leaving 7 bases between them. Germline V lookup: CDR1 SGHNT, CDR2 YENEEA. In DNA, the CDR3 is TGTGCCAGCAGCTTAGGGGGCCGAGATACGCAGTATTTT. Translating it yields CASSLGGRDTQYF.

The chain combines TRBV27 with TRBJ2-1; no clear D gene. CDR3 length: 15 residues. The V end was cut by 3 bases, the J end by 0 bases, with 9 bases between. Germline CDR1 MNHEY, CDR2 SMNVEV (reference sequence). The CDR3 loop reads CASSFIPGSYNEQFF. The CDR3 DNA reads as TGTGCCAGCAGTTTTATACCGGGCTCCTACAATGAGCAGTTCTTC.

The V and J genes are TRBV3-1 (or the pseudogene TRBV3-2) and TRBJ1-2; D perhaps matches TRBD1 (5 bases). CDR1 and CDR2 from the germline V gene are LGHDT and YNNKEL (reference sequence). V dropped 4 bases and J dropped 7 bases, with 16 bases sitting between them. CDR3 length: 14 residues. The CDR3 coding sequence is TGTGCCAGCAGCCCCGGAGGGCTGGGACGTGGCTACACCTTC. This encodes CASSPGGLGRGYTF.

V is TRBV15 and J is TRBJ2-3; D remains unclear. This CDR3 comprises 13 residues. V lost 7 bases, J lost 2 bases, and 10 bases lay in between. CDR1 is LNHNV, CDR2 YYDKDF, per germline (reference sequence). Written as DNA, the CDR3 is TGTGCCACCATGGCAGGAAACACAGATACGCAGTATTTT. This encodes CATMAGNTDTQYF. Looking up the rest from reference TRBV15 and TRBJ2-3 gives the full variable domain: DAMVIQNPRYQVTQFGKPVTLSCSQTLNHNVMYWYQQKSSQAPKLLFHYYDKDFNNEADTPDNFQSRRPNTSFCFLDIRSPGLGDTAMYLCATMAGNTDTQYFGPGTRLTVL.

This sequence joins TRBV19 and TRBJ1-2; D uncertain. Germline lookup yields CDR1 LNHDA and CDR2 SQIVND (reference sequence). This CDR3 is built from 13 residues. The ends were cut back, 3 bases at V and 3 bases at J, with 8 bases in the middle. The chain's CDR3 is CASSMGQYYGYTF. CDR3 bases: TGTGCCAGTAGTATGGGCCAGTACTATGGCTACACCTTC.

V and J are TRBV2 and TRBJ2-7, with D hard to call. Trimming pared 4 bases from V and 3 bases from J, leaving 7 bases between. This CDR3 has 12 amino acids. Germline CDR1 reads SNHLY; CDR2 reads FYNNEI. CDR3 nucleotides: TGTGCCAGCAGTGGAGACTTCTACGAGCAGTACTTC. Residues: CASSGDFYEQYF.

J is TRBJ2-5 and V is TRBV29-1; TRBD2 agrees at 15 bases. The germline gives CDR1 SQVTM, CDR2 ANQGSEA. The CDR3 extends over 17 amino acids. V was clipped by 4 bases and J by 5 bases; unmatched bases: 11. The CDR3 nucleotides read TGCAGCGTTGCCCCGTGGACTAGCGGGAGGGCAGGCGAGACCCAGTACTTC. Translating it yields CSVAPWTSGRAGETQYF.

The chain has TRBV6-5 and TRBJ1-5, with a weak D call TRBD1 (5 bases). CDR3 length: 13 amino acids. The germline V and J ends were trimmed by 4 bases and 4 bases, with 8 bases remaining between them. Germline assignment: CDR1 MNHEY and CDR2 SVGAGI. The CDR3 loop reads CASSLKGNQPQHF. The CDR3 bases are TGTGCCAGCAGTTTGAAGGGGAATCAGCCCCAGCATTTT.

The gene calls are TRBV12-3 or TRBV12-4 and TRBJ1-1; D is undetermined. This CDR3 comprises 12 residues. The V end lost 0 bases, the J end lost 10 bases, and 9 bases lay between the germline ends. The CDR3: CASSLALGRAFF. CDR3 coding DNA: TGTGCCAGCAGTTTAGCCCTGGGGAGAGCTTTCTTT.

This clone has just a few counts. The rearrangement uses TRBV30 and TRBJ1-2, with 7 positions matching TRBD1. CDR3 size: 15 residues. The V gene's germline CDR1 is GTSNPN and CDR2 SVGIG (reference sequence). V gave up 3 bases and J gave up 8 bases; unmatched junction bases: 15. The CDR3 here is CAWRWAGGLTGGYTF. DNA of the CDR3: TGTGCCTGGAGGTGGGCAGGGGGATTGACGGGAGGCTACACCTTC.

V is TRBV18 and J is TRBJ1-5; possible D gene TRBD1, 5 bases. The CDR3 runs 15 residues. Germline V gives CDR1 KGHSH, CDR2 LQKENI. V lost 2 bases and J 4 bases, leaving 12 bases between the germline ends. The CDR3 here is CASSPGAGNNQPQHF. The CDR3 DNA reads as TGTGCCAGCTCACCAGGGGCAGGAAATAATCAGCCCCAGCATTTT. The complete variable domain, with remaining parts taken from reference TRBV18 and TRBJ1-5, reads NAGVMQNPRHLVRRRGQEARLRCSPMKGHSHVYWYRQLPEEGLKFMVYLQKENIIDESGMPKERFSAEFPKEGPSILRIQQVVRGDSAAYFCASSPGAGNNQPQHFGDGTRLSIL.

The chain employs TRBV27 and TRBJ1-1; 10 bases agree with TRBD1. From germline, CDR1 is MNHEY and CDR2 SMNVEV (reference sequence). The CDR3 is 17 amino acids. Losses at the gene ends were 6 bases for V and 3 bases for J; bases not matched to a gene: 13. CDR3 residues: CASRRDRGSSLYTEAFF. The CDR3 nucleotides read TGTGCCAGCAGGAGGGACAGGGGAAGTTCGTTATACACTGAAGCTTTCTTT.

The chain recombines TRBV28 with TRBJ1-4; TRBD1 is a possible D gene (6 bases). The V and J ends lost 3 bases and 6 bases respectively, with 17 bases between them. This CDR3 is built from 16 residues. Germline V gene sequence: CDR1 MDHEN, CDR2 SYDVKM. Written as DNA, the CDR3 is TGTGCCAGCAGTTTGGACCGACAGTCAGGGGATGAAAAACTGTTTTTT. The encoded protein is CASSLDRQSGDEKLFF.

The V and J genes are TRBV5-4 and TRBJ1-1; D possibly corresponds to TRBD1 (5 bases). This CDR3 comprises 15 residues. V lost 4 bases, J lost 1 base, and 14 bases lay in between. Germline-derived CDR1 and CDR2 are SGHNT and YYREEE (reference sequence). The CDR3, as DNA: TGTGCCAGCAGCAGGCAGGGCGTCTGGAACACTGAAGCTTTCTTT. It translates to CASSRQGVWNTEAFF.

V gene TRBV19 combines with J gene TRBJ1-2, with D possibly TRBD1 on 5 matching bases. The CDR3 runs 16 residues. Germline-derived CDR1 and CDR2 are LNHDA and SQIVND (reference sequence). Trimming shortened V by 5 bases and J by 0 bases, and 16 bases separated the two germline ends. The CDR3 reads CASSEALGTTNYGYTF. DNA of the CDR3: TGTGCCAGTAGTGAAGCCCTCGGGACTACTAACTATGGCTACACCTTC.